The table lists the clone carrying this T cell receptor beta chain with many counts. Its antigen is not known. Axillary draining lymph nodes of breast cancer patients supplied the node samples. This sample was taken from a study of breast tumors, draining lymph nodes, adjacent tissues. TCRdb itself ran the multiplex PCR reads through MiXCR, one entry per CDR3 protein. In the table there are some 100,000 distinct CDR3 sequences, 21% of which are singletons. General study findings and limits: Tumors had less TCR diversity than lymph nodes, more than nontumor tissue. The lymph node origin of tumor T cells was framed as consistent with a hypothesis, not demonstrated.

The CDR3 is 13 residues long. Germline assignment: CDR1 LNHDA and CDR2 SQIVND (reference sequence). V was clipped by 2 bases and J by 6 bases, with 11 bases between them. This TCR was sampled from a female donor with breast cancer. Some clones in this sample may be carry-over from other donors' samples. Sequenced material: axillary lymph node tissue. V gene TRBV19 combines with J gene TRBJ2-7; a weak D match, TRBD1 (5 bases). CDR3 DNA sequence: TGTGCCAGTAGTATAAGGGGCCTCCCCGAGCAGTACTTC. It codes for CASSIRGLPEQYF.